This TCR beta chain was recorded in a study of blood T cell repertoires in COVID-19. Across the study: COVID-19 samples collected from the United States, Italy and Spain covered acute and convalescent phases. PBMCs, B-cell-depleted T cells, or T cells provided the cDNA or gDNA that made up the material.

The authors' processing: Estimates of nucleated cell counts were drawn from the amplification of reference gene primers. The method was immunoSEQ multiplex PCR; TCRdb's version includes in-frame clones alone and lacks a portion of them. The D gene and trimming were derived from the DNA, and the V and J assignments and clone size from that table. The data show about 230,000 clones, with 75% to 90% seen just once and approximately 2.6% held by the top ten. With 2 bases clipped from V and 5 bases from J, the junction kept 5 bases outside the gene matches. The CDR3 extends over 16 amino acids. Germline assignment: CDR1 MNHEY and CDR2 SMNVEV (reference sequence).

This chain uses TRBV27 with TRBJ2-2, with 10 bases identical to TRBD2. The sequenced sample was peripheral blood. The receptor was isolated from a woman aged 70-85 years with active or convalescent COVID-19. The chain's CDR3 is CASSLIGSGGTGELFF. The CDR3 region has the DNA TGTGCCAGCAGTTTAATAGGTAGCGGGGGGACCGGGGAGCTGTTTTTT.